The 20 T cell receptor beta chains below were found in one sample sequenced in a study of shared clonotypes between healthy human individuals. Sequencing was performed with immunoSEQ multiplex PCR; in TCRdb, only in-frame clones are kept and a portion is missing. The sample lists around 2.3 million clones, around 95% occurring once. The sample taken for sequencing was naive CD4+ T cells sorted from blood. Subset described: CD45RA+ positively selected. The receptors come from a young man in good health.

This chain connects TRBV11-3 to TRBJ2-7, with 9 bases that match TRBD2. Germline values: CDR1 SGHNT, CDR2 YENEEA. With 0 bases clipped from V and 7 bases from J, the junction kept 10 bases outside the gene matches. CDR3 length: 16 residues. CDR3 sequence (DNA): TGTGCCAGCAGCTTAGAGGCGGGAGGGCCGAGGGAAGAGCAGTACTTC. Amino acids: CASSLEAGGPREEQYF.

The chain employs TRBV18 and TRBJ1-1; 7 bases line up with TRBD1. V lost 0 bases, J lost 4 bases, and 5 bases stayed unmatched. Germline-derived CDR1 and CDR2 are KGHSH and LQKENI. The CDR3 has 15 amino acids. This CDR3 reads CASSPPLGQFTEAFF. The CDR3 DNA follows: TGTGCCAGCTCACCACCCTTGGGACAGTTCACTGAAGCTTTCTTT.

The chain carries TRBV5-4 and TRBJ1-1, with D hard to call. From germline, CDR1 is SGHNT and CDR2 YYREEE (reference sequence). The CDR3 is made up of 13 amino acids. Trimming took off 4 bases at V and 1 base at J, with 8 bases between the two ends. This chain's CDR3 is CASSRTRNTEAFF. The CDR3, as DNA: TGTGCCAGCAGCCGAACAAGGAACACTGAAGCTTTCTTT.

This chain uses TRBV5-4 with TRBJ2-2; TRBD1 or TRBD2 may be the D gene (5 bases each). V lost 3 bases to trimming and J lost 8 bases, with 14 bases between them. From germline, CDR1 is SGHNT and CDR2 YYREEE (reference sequence). The CDR3 has 14 residues. The CDR3 bases are TGTGCCAGCAGCTCCCGGGGCGACCCTGGGGAGCTGTTTTTT. Translation: CASSSRGDPGELFF.

Comment on this clone: In the same sample, other DNA sequences code for this CDR3. The chain couples TRBV5-1 to TRBJ2-7; the D is unclear. Germline values: CDR1 SGHRS, CDR2 YFSETQ. The germline V and J ends were trimmed by 0 bases and 0 bases, with 10 bases remaining between them. The CDR3 totals 15 residues. The CDR3 DNA reads TGCGCCAGCAGCTTGGGGGGAAAGAGCTCCTACGAGCAGTACTTC. Its translation is CASSLGGKSSYEQYF. Using reference TRBV5-1 and TRBJ2-7 for the parts outside the CDR3, the full variable domain is KAGVTQTPRYLIKTRGQQVTLSCSPISGHRSVSWYQQTPGQGLQFLFEYFSETQRNKGNFPGRFSGRQFSNSRSEMNVSTLELGDSALYLCASSLGGKSSYEQYFGPGTRLTVT.

The chain employs TRBV6-5 and TRBJ1-4; TRBD1 matches 7 bases. V gave up 6 bases and J gave up 8 bases; unmatched junction bases: 12. The CDR3 sequence is 15 residues long. CDR1 MNHEY and CDR2 SVGAGI come from the germline V gene. CDR3 in amino acids: CASSPEGQVEEKLFF. Written as DNA, the CDR3 is TGTGCCAGCAGCCCCGAAGGACAGGTGGAGGAAAAACTGTTTTTT.

The CDR3 loop reads CASSFRYRYGYTF. DNA of the CDR3: TGTGCCAGCAGTTTCAGATATCGCTATGGCTACACCTTC. The chain combines TRBV25-1 with TRBJ1-2; no clear D. CDR1 is MGHDK, CDR2 SYGVNS, per germline. Trimming shortened V by 5 bases and J by 4 bases, and 11 bases separated the two germline ends. The CDR3 has 13 residues.

The chain combines TRBV28 with TRBJ2-7; D is perhaps TRBD1 (6 bases). The CDR3 consists of 15 residues. Germline CDR1 reads MDHEN; CDR2 reads SYDVKM. Trimming removed 5 bases at V and 2 bases at J, with 16 bases between. The chain's CDR3 is CASSLFPQGTYEQYF. CDR3 nucleotide sequence: TGTGCCAGCAGTCTATTCCCACAGGGCACCTACGAGCAGTACTTC.

This clone was observed a single time. This chain joins TRBV6-5 and TRBJ2-2; D is uncertain. CDR3 size: 15 residues. Germline values: CDR1 MNHEY, CDR2 SVGAGI. The V end lost 7 bases, the J end lost 4 bases, and 16 bases lay between the germline ends. CDR3 protein: CASTLHHMGTGELFF. The CDR3 DNA is TGTGCCAGCACCCTACACCATATGGGCACCGGGGAGCTGTTTTTT.

The chain carries TRBV7-9 and TRBJ1-4; D may be TRBD1 (5 bases). V was shortened by 8 bases and J by 8 bases, with 15 bases between the two germline ends. The CDR3 sequence is 13 residues long. CDR1 SEHNR and CDR2 FQNEAQ come from the germline V gene (reference sequence). CDR3 loop: CASAAQGIEKLFF. The CDR3 DNA is TGTGCCAGCGCGGCGCAGGGAATAGAAAAACTGTTTTTT.

The V gene is TRBV18, the J gene TRBJ2-1, with a possible D match to TRBD1 (6 bases). The CDR3 extends over 18 amino acids. Trimming took off 3 bases at V and 1 base at J, with 19 bases between the two ends. Germline V gene data show CDR1 as KGHSH and CDR2 as LQKENI. CDR3 coding DNA: TGTGCCAGCTCACCGACGGATACAGGGCTTGGATCCTACAATGAGCAGTTCTTC. It yields the protein CASSPTDTGLGSYNEQFF.

The chain is built from TRBV11-2 and TRBJ2-1; 8 bases align to TRBD2. Germline V gene sequence: CDR1 SGHAT, CDR2 FQNNGV. The J segment lost 1 base and the V segment lost 2 bases, leaving 13 bases of the junction unmatched. This CDR3 comprises 19 residues. CDR3 DNA: TGTGCCAGCAGCTTATTCCGAACTAGCGGAAAAACTTCCTACAATGAGCAGTTCTTC. Amino acid sequence: CASSLFRTSGKTSYNEQFF.

The chain combines TRBV30 with TRBJ1-3, with a weak D call TRBD1 (5 bases). The V end was cut by 0 bases, the J end by 0 bases, with 12 bases between. Germline values: CDR1 GTSNPN, CDR2 SVGIG (reference sequence). The CDR3 has 16 amino acids. As DNA, the CDR3 is TGTGCCTGGAGTGTACCAGCGGGGGGCTCTGGAAACACCATATATTTT. Its translation is CAWSVPAGGSGNTIYF.

As for this clone: Other nucleotide sequences in the sample specify the same CDR3. V is TRBV25-1 and J is TRBJ2-2, with D hard to call. CDR1 is MGHDK, CDR2 SYGVNS, per germline. There are 12 residues in the CDR3. Trimming cost V 1 base and J 7 bases, with 4 bases left between them. For the CDR3, the DNA is TGTGCCAGCAGTGAATCGGTCGGGGAGCTGTTTTTT. Its protein product is CASSESVGELFF.

The chain is built from TRBV28 and TRBJ2-1; D gene ambiguous. Germline V gene lookup returns CDR1 MDHEN and CDR2 SYDVKM. V dropped 2 bases and J dropped 11 bases, with 7 bases sitting between them. This CDR3 region has 11 residues. The CDR3: CASSLTVKQFF. The CDR3, as DNA: TGTGCCAGCAGTTTAACGGTCAAGCAGTTCTTC.

The chain joins TRBV19 to TRBJ1-1, with D possibly TRBD1 on 6 matching bases. CDR3 length equals 17 residues. V was pared by 0 bases and J by 0 bases, with 14 bases between. In germline, CDR1 is LNHDA, CDR2 SQIVND (reference sequence). This CDR3 reads CASSIDGGTILNTEAFF. The CDR3 nucleotides are TGTGCCAGTAGTATAGATGGGGGGACAATTCTGAACACTGAAGCTTTCTTT.

The chain combines TRBV5-4 with TRBJ1-2, with 9 bases lining up with TRBD1. With 4 bases clipped from V and 5 bases from J, the junction kept 9 bases outside the gene matches. The CDR3 totals 15 residues. Germline CDR1 reads SGHNT; CDR2 reads YYREEE (reference sequence). The DNA of the CDR3 is TGTGCCAGCAGCACGGGACAGGGTACGGGGTATGGCTACACCTTC. It is translated as CASSTGQGTGYGYTF. The variable domain in full, completed from reference TRBV5-4 and TRBJ1-2, reads ETGVTQSPTHLIKTRGQQVTLRCSSQSGHNTVSWYQQALGQGPQFIFQYYREEENGRGNFPPRFSGLQFPNYSSELNVNALELDDSALYLCASSTGQGTGYGYTFGSGTRLTVV.

This rearrangement joins TRBV25-1 to TRBJ2-5, with 9 nucleotides matching TRBD1. V was clipped by 5 bases and J by 5 bases; unmatched bases: 9. Germline CDR1 is MGHDK and CDR2 is SYGVNS. CDR3 length equals 15 residues. For the CDR3, the DNA is TGTGCCAGCAGTTATACAGGGGGCGCGGGGGAGACCCAGTACTTC. Protein: CASSYTGGAGETQYF.

The chain combines TRBV6-1 with TRBJ1-2; D ambiguous. The CDR3 has 14 amino acids. V gave up 7 bases and J gave up 8 bases, with 20 bases separating them. Per the germline V gene, CDR1 is MNHNS and CDR2 is SASEGT. CDR3 loop: CASTHPVVSGGYTF. In nucleotides, the CDR3 is TGTGCCAGCACCCACCCGGTGGTTTCTGGGGGCTACACCTTC.

This chain links TRBV5-1 with TRBJ2-3; 8 positions match TRBD2. The germline V gene has CDR1 SGHRS and CDR2 YFSETQ. Losses at the gene ends were 1 base for V and 3 bases for J; bases not matched to a gene: 4. CDR3 length: 15 amino acids. CDR3 residues: CASSLSGGETDTQYF. The CDR3 DNA reads TGCGCCAGCAGCTTGTCGGGAGGGGAGACAGATACGCAGTATTTT.